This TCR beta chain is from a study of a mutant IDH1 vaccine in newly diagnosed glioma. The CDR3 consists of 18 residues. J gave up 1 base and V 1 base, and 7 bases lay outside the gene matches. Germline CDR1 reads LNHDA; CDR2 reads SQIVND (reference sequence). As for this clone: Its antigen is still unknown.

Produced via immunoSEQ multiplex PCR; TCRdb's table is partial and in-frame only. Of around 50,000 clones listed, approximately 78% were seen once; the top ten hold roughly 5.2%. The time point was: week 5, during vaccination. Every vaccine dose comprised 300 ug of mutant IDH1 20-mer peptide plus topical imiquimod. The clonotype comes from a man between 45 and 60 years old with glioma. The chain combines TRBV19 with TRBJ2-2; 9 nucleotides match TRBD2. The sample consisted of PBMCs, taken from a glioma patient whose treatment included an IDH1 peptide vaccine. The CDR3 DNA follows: TGTGCCAGTAGTATAGGAGGTCTAGCGGGGCTGAACACCGGGGAGCTGTTTTTT. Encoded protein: CASSIGGLAGLNTGELFF. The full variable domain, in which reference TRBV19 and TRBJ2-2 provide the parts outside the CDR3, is DGGITQSPKYLFRKEGQNVTLSCEQNLNHDAMYWYRQDPGQGLRLIYYSQIVNDFQKGDIAEGYSVSREKKESFPLTVTSAQKNPTAFYLCASSIGGLAGLNTGELFFGEGSRLTVL.